This paragraph reports one TCR beta chain. The second PCR ran about 7 to 12 cycles with a sample-barcoded 5' primer and J-beta primers. Template switching added a 12-random-nucleotide identifier to every cDNA molecule. TCRdb re-analysed the 5' RACE reads in MiXCR, keeping a single row per CDR3 protein. This sample has fewer than 1,200,000 distinct CDR3 sequences, with approximately 26% found just once. The record originates from a study of blood T cells in healthy people across ages. This same sample was also taken into another study, of T cells of mothers and their children. That source reports: Thymic selection molds TCR recombination output in a comparable way in related and unrelated pairs.

This TCR came from a girl aged 2 to 9 in good health. Source material: blood.

This CDR3 reads CASSQGGESNQPQHF. The CDR3 DNA reads as TGCGCCAGCAGCCAAGGAGGGGAAAGCAATCAGCCCCAGCATTTT. The rearrangement uses TRBV4-3 and TRBJ1-5, with D possibly being TRBD1 (5 bases). Trimming pared 1 base from V and 1 base from J, leaving 8 bases between. The CDR3 spans 15 residues. Per the germline V gene, CDR1 is LGHNA and CDR2 is YSLEER.